The clone carrying this TCR delta chain was found a few times. The protein given by TCRdb reflects a much larger clone and differs at residue 12 from this DNA's translation, likely from a read error; the protein shown is the DNA's translation. V gave up 3 bases and J gave up 4 bases; unmatched junction bases: 14. Germline V lookup: CDR1 GEAIGNYY, CDR2 EKD. The CDR3 has 17 residues. TCRdb redid the clone calls on the RT-PCR reads with CATT. The repertoire holds about 1,500 delta-chain clones, with under 2% as singletons. This sample was taken from a study of gamma-delta T cells after stem cell transplantation.

The sequenced sample consisted of gamma-delta T cells. This TCR came from a human donor. It is not recorded whose cells these are; they may come from a transplant donor. The chain joins TRDV2 to TRDJ1, with TRDD3 identical over 9 bases. The CDR3 DNA reads as TGTGCCTGTGACCTACTGGGGGAGAGGGGGAACATCGATAAACTCATCTTT. Its translation: CACDLLGERGNIDKLIF.